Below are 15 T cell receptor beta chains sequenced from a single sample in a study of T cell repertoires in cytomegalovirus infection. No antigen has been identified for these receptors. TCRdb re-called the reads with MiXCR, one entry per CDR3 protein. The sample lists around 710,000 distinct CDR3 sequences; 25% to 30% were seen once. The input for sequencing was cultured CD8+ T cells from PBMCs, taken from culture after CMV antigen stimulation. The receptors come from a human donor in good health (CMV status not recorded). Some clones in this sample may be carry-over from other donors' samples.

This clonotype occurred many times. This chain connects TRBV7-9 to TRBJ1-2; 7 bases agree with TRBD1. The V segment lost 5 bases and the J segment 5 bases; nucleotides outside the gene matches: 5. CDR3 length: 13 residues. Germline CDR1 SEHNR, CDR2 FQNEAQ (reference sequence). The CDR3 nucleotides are TGTGCCAGCAGCGGGACAGAGATTTATGGCTACACCTTC. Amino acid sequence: CASSGTEIYGYTF.

The CDR3 bases are TGTGCCAGCAGCCCGACCACCATAAGGGGACACTATGGCTACACCTTC. Amino acid sequence: CASSPTTIRGHYGYTF. The V gene is TRBV7-6, the J gene TRBJ1-2; TRBD1 is a possible D gene (5 bases). Trimming left V 5 bases short and J 3 bases short, with 19 bases between. CDR3 length: 16 amino acids. Germline V gene sequence: CDR1 SGHVS, CDR2 FNYEAQ.

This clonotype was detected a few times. The CDR3 reads CASSSGPRRAANEKLFF. In nucleotides, the CDR3 is TGTGCCAGCAGCTCAGGCCCCCGGCGGGCAGCTAATGAAAAACTGTTTTTT. V is TRBV7-9 and J is TRBJ1-4; D uncertain. V dropped 4 bases and J dropped 3 bases, with 18 bases sitting between them. The germline V gene encodes CDR1 SEHNR and CDR2 FQNEAQ (reference sequence). The CDR3 spans 17 residues. Drawing the rest from reference TRBV7-9 and TRBJ1-4, the complete variable domain is DTGVSQNPRHKITKRGQNVTFRCDPISEHNRLYWYRQTLGQGPEFLTYFQNEAQLEKSRLLSDRFSAERPKGSFSTLEIQRTEQGDSAMYLCASSSGPRRAANEKLFFGSGTQLSVL.

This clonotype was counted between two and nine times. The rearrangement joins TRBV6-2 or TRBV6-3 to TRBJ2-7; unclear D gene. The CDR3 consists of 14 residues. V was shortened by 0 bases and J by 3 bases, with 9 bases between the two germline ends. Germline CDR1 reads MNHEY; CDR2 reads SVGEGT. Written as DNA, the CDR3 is TGTGCCAGCAGTTACTCGTCCCCGGGCTACGAGCAGTACGTC. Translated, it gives CASSYSSPGYEQYV.

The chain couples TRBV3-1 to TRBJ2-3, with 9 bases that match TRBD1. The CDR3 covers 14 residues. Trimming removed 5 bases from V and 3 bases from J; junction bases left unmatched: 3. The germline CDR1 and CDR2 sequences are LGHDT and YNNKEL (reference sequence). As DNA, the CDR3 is TGTGCCAGCAGCAAGGGACAGGGAACAGATACGCAGTATTTT. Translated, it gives CASSKGQGTDTQYF.

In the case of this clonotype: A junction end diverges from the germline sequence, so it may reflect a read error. This CDR3 reads CGSGGAEAFF. Here the CDR3 DNA reads TGCGGCAGTGGGGGGGCTGAAGCTTTCTTT. The rearrangement uses TRBV2 and TRBJ1-1; D may be TRBD1 (5 bases). The germline CDR1 and CDR2 sequences are SNHLY and FYNNEI. There are 10 residues in the CDR3. Filled out from reference TRBV2 and TRBJ1-1, the complete variable domain reads EPEVTQTPSHQVTQMGQEVILRCVPISNHLYFYWYRQILGQKVEFLVSFYNNEISEKSEIFDDQFSVERPDGSNFTLKIRSTKLEDSAMYFCGSGGAEAFFGQGTRLTVV.

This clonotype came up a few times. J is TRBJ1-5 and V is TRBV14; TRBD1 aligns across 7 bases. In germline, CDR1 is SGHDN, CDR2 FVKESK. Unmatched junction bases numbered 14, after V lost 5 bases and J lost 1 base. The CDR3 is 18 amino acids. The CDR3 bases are TGTGCCAGCAGCACCCGGGACAGACCGATAGAGAGCAATCAGCCCCAGCATTTT. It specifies CASSTRDRPIESNQPQHF.

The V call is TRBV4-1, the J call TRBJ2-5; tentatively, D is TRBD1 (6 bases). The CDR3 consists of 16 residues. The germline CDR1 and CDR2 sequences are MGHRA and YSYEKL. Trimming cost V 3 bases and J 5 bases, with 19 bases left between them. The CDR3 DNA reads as TGCGCCAGCAGCCAGGTTACAGGGCGTCTTAAGGAGACCCAGTACTTC. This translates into CASSQVTGRLKETQYF.

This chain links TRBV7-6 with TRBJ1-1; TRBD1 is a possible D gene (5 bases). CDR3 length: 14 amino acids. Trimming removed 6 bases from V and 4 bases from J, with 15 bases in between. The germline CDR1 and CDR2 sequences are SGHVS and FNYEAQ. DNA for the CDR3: TGTGCCAGCAGTGAGGGGCCGTTGAGCACTGAAGCTTTCTTT. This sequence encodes CASSEGPLSTEAFF.

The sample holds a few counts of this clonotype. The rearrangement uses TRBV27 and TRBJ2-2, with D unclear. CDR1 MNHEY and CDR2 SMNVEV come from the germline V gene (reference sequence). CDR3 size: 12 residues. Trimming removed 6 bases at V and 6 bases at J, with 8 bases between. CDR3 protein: CASSPFPGELFF. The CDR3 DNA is TGTGCCAGCAGCCCTTTTCCCGGGGAGCTGTTTTTT.

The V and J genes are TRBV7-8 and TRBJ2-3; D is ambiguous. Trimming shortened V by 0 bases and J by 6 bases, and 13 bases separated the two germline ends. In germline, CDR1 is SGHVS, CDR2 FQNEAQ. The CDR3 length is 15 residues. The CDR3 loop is CASSLAHRPGDTQYF. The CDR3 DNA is TGTGCCAGCAGCTTAGCTCACAGACCCGGGGATACGCAGTATTTT.

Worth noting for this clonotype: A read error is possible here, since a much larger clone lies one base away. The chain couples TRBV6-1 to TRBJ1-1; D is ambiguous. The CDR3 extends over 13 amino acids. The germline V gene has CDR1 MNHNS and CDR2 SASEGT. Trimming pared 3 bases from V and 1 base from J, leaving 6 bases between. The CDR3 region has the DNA TGTGCCAGCAGTGACGGCGCGAACACTGAAGCTTTCTTT. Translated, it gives CASSDGANTEAFF.

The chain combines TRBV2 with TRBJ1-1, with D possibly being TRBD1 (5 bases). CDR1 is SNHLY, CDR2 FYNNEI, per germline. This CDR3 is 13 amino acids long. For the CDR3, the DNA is TGTGCGCGAGCAGGGCGCATGAACACTGAAGCTTTCTTT. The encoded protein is CARAGRMNTEAFF.

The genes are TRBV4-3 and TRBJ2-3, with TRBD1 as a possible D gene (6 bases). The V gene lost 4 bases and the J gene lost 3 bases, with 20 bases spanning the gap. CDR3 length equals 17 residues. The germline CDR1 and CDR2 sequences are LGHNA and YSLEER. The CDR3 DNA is TGCGCCAGCAGCCGACTCCCCACAGGGCCAAGGACAGATACGCAGTATTTT. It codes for CASSRLPTGPRTDTQYF.

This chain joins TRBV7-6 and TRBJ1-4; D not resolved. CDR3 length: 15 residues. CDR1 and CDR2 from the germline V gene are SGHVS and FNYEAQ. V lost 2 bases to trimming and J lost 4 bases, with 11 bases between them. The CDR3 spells CASSLTTVLNEKLFF. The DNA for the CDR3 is TGTGCCAGCAGCTTAACAACGGTGCTTAATGAAAAACTGTTTTTT.